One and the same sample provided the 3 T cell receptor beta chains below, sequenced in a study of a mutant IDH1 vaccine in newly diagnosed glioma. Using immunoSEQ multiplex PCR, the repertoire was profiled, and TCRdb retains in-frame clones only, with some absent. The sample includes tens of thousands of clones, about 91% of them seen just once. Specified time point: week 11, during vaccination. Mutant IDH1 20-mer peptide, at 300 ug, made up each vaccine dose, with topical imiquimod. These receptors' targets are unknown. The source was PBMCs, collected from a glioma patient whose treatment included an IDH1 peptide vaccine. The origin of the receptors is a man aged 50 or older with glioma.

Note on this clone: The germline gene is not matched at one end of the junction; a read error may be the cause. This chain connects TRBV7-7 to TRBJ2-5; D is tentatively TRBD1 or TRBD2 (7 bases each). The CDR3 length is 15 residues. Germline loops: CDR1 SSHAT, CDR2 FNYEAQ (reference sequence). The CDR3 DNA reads TGTGCTAGCAGCTTAGCCACAGGGGAGGGAGAGACCCAGTACTTC. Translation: CASSLATGEGETQYF.

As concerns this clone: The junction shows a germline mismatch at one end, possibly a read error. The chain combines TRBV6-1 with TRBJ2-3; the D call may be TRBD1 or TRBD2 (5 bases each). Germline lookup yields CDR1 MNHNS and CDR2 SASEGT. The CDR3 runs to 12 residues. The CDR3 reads CAVVGATYTQYF. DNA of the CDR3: TGTGCGGTAGTCGGGGCCACATATACGCAGTATTTT.

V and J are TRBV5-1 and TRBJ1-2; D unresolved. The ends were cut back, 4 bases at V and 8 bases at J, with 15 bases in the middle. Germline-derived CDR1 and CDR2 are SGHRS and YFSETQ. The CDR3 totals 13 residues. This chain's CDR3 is CASSHGERLGYTF. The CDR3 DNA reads TGCGCCAGCAGCCATGGGGAGCGGCTCGGCTACACCTTC.